A selection of T cell receptor beta chains follows, all from one sample in a study of T cell responses to AZD1222 COVID-19 vaccine. Profiling relied on immunoSEQ multiplex PCR, and the TCRdb table lists in-frame clones only, not all of them. This sample has about 110,000 clones; roughly 92% occur once, and the top ten carry over 2%. The sample was peripheral blood, taken 28 days after the second AZD1222 dose. Receptors originate from an adult who received the AZD1222 COVID-19 vaccine. Each CDR3 is given with its conserved first and last residue. Each record gives: V gene, D gene, J gene, CDR3 DNA, CDR3 protein. A D gene is named only where the DNA matches it firmly.

>TRBV3-1/TRBV3-2|TRBD1|TRBJ1-2
TGTGCCAGCAGCCTGGGACAGGGGGCAGGTGGCTACACCTTC
CASSLGQGAGGYTF
>TRBV28|TRBD1|TRBJ2-7
TGTGCCAGCAGCAGGACAGGGGGCTTTAGAGAGCAGTACTTC
CASSRTGGFREQYF
>TRBV15|-|TRBJ2-3
TGTGCCACCAGCAGAGGGATTTGGGACGGGAGCACAGATACGCAGTATTTT
CATSRGIWDGSTDTQYF
>TRBV4-3|-|TRBJ2-7
TGCGCCAGCAGCCAAGGGACCTGGACCGGCACCTACGAGCAGTACTTC
CASSQGTWTGTYEQYF
>TRBV30|-|TRBJ1-3
TGTGCCTGGAGTGTACTCACACGAAACACCATATATTTT
CAWSVLTRNTIYF
>TRBV4-1|-|TRBJ1-1
TGCGCCAGCAGCCAAGGGACGGGCACTAAGAACACTGAAGCTTTCTTT
CASSQGTGTKNTEAFF
>TRBV11-2|-|TRBJ1-2
TGTGCCAGCAGCCGGAGGGGGGGACCCGGAGATTGGGATGGCTACACCTTC
CASSRRGGPGDWDGYTF
>TRBV7-2|TRBD2|TRBJ2-1
TGTGCCAGCAGCACGGGACTAGCGGGGGAGAATGAGCAGTTCTTC
CASSTGLAGENEQFF
>TRBV19|-|TRBJ1-5
TGTGCCAGTAGTATAGTCGGGGGTAACAATCAGCCCCAGCATTTT
CASSIVGGNNQPQHF
>TRBV20-1|-|TRBJ2-5
TGCAGTGCTAGAGCCTGGGGGACCCAGTACTTC
CSARAWGTQYF
>TRBV5-4|TRBD1|TRBJ1-4
TGTGCCAGCAGCTCGCAGGGGGCAGGTTCTAATGAAAAACTGTTTTTT
CASSSQGAGSNEKLFF